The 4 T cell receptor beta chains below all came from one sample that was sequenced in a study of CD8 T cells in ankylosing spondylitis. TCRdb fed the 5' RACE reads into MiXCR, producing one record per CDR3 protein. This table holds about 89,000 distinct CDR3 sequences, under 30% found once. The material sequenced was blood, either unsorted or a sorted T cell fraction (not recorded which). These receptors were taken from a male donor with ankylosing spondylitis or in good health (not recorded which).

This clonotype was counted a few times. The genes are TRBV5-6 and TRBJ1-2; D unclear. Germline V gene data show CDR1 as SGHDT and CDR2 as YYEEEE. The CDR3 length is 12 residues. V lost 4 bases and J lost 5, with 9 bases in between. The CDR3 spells CASSKTEYGYTF. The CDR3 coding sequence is TGTGCCAGCAGCAAGACCGAGTATGGCTACACCTTC.

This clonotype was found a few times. Here the CDR3 DNA reads TGCAGCGTAAACCCGGGAAACTATGGCTACACCTTC. It codes for CSVNPGNYGYTF. The gene calls are TRBV29-1 and TRBJ1-2; D is uncertain. V was shortened by 6 bases and J by 2 bases, with 10 bases between the two germline ends. CDR3 length equals 12 residues. CDR1 is SQVTM and CDR2 is ANQGSEA in the germline V gene. Full variable domain (remainder filled in from reference TRBV29-1 and TRBJ1-2): SAVISQKPSRDICQRGTSLTIQCQVDSQVTMMFWYRQQPGQSLTLIATANQGSEATYESGFVIDKFPISRPNLTFSTLTVSNMSPEDSSIYLCSVNPGNYGYTFGSGTRLTVV.

The chain's CDR3 is CASSLVLQETQYF. Written as DNA, the CDR3 is TGTGCCAGCAGTTTGGTCCTTCAGGAGACCCAGTACTTC. The chain recombines TRBV7-9 with TRBJ2-5, with no clear D. The germline gives CDR1 SEHNR, CDR2 FQNEAQ (reference sequence). Trimming took 6 bases from V and 5 from J, leaving 13 bases between them. The CDR3 covers 13 residues.

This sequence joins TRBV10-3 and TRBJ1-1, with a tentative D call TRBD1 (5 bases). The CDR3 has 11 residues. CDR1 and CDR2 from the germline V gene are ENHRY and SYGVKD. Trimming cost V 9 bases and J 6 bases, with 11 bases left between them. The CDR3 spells CAIHQGSEAFF. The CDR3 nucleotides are TGTGCCATTCATCAGGGATCTGAAGCTTTCTTT.